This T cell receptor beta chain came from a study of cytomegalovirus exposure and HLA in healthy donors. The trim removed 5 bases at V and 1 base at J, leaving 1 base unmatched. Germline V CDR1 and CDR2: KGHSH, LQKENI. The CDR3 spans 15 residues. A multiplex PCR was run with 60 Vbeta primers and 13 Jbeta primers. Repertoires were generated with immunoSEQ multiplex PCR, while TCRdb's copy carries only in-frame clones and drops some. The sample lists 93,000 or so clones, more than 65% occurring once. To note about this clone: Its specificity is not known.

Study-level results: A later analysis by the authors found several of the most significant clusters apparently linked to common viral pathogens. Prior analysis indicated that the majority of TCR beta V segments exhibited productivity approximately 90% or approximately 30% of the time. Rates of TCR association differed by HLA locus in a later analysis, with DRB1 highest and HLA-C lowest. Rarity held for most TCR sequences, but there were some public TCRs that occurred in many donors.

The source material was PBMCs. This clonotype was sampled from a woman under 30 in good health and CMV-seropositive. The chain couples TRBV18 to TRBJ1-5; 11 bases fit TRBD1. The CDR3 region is CASSWTGGSNQPQHF. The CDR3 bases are TGTGCCAGCTCATGGACAGGGGGCAGCAATCAGCCCCAGCATTTT.